The present entry profiles one T cell receptor (beta chain) with its context. Its target is unknown. Some clones are missing from TCRdb's copy, which holds only in-frame ones; the method was immunoSEQ multiplex PCR. The sample includes 20,000 to 25,000 clones, roughly 92% of them seen just once. These data come from a study of graft-versus-host responses after intestinal transplantation. At the level of the study: Anti-thymocyte globulin induction preceded roughly 3 years of tacrolimus and steroid maintenance in all recipients. Study-level points and caveats: Recipient marrow held GvH clones, some first seen in ileum or blood.

The CDR3 has 15 residues. V lost 4 bases to trimming and J lost 4 bases; unmatched junction nucleotides: 5. Germline CDR1 KGHSH, CDR2 LQKENI. This TCR was sampled from a human patient who received an intestinal transplant, so some T cells may come from the graft donor. This rearrangement joins TRBV18 to TRBJ1-4, with 8 bases identical to TRBD1. Sequenced here: PBMCs, sampled around 270 days after intestinal transplant. DNA for the CDR3: TGTGCCAGCTCACTACTACAGGGGGATAATGAAAAACTGTTTTTT. Amino acid sequence: CASSLLQGDNEKLFF.